The clone carrying this T cell receptor beta chain was picked up many times. The antigen remains unidentified. The record originates from a study of T cells in Graves' hyperthyroidism and ophthalmopathy. At the level of the study: Peripheral blood was collected at initial diagnosis, before any treatment. Study-level results: Ophthalmopathy cases were set apart from stable hyperthyroidism by a 13 V-J model.

The source material, RNA transcripts, was used to amplify TCR beta CDR3 regions. HTBI primers were the set used in a first-round RT-PCR of the TCR CDR3. One entry per CDR3 protein results from TCRdb running MiXCR on the multiplex PCR reads. The sample includes approximately 610,000 distinct CDR3 sequences, over 15% of them seen just once. This CDR3 spans 16 amino acids. Trimming stripped 4 bases from V and 5 bases from J, with 18 bases between. The germline V gene encodes CDR1 DFQATT and CDR2 SNEGSKA (reference sequence). Diagnosis rested on symptoms, serum thyroxine and TRAb, thyroid ultrasound, and orbital computed tomography.

This TCR was recovered from a woman younger than 30 with Graves' hyperthyroidism. The sequencing sample was made of blood. V is TRBV20-1 and J is TRBJ1-6; D may be TRBD1 (6 bases). In nucleotides, the CDR3 is TGCAGTGCTAAGGGGATCACAGGGTATGATAATTCACCCCTCCACTTT. Encoded protein: CSAKGITGYDNSPLHF.